This T cell receptor beta chain was identified during a study of blood T cell repertoires in COVID-19. As for the study in general: COVID-19 samples collected from the United States, Italy and Spain covered acute and convalescent phases. Nucleic acid was either cDNA or gDNA, and it came from T cells, B-cell-depleted T cells, or PBMCs.

V was cut by 3 bases and J by 7 bases, with 22 bases left in between. This CDR3 is 16 amino acids long. CDR1 and CDR2 (germline): LNHDA, SQIVND (reference sequence). Authors' methods: Amplification from reference gene primers served as the basis for estimated nucleated cell counts. Sequencing was performed with immunoSEQ multiplex PCR; in TCRdb, only in-frame clones are kept and a portion is missing. V, J and clone size were drawn from that table, and D and trimming were deduced from the DNA. The repertoire holds 310,000 or so clones, with around 89% as singletons. The TCR sequence derives from a woman in her forties or fifties with active or convalescent COVID-19. What was sequenced was peripheral blood. The chain is built from TRBV19 and TRBJ2-7, with D tentatively TRBD1 (5 bases). In nucleotides, the CDR3 is TGTGCCAGTAGTATCCAAATAACAGGAGTCACACGAGAGCAGTACTTC. Protein product: CASSIQITGVTREQYF.